This T cell receptor (beta chain) was observed in a study of blood T cell repertoires in COVID-19. The method was immunoSEQ multiplex PCR; TCRdb's version includes in-frame clones alone and lacks a portion of them. The sample lists about 59,000 clones, 88% seen once, with around 18% in the top ten. V was shortened by 2 bases and J by 5 bases, with 9 bases between the two germline ends. The CDR3 extends over 13 amino acids. From germline, CDR1 is MDHEN and CDR2 SYDVKM. Sequenced material: peripheral blood. This receptor was obtained from an elderly woman with active COVID-19. This chain connects TRBV28 to TRBJ2-5; D is uncertain. The CDR3 region is CASSLMGAETQYF. CDR3 sequence (DNA): TGTGCCAGCAGTTTAATGGGCGCCGAGACCCAGTACTTC.